This is a list of T cell receptor beta chains from one sample in a study of a mutant IDH1 vaccine in newly diagnosed glioma. Only in-frame clones appear in the TCRdb table, and some are missing; sequencing was by immunoSEQ multiplex PCR. The table has some 40,000 clones, over 70% seen once; the top ten hold about 15%. These receptors' targets are unknown. Specimen: peripheral blood mononuclear cells (PBMCs), collected from a glioma patient whose treatment included an IDH1 peptide vaccine. Receptors were obtained from a woman aged 25-40 years with glioma. Some clones in this sample may be carry-over from other donors' samples. Each CDR3 is given with its conserved first and last residue.

J | V | CDR3
TRBJ2-7 | TRBV11-2 | CASSFWTGKNPYEQYF
TRBJ1-2 | TRBV30 | CAWKSYTQAHGYTF
TRBJ2-3 | TRBV27 | CASSPPGPAQYF
TRBJ2-3 | TRBV30 | CAWGLAERRDTQYF
TRBJ1-1 | TRBV4-1 | CASRGPLRGTEAFF
TRBJ2-5 | TRBV2 | CASTGGRRGQETQYF
TRBJ2-2 | TRBV4-1 | CASSQGPAGGSNTGELFF
TRBJ1-1 | TRBV19 | CASSMVAGGAITEAFF
TRBJ2-7 | TRBV29-1 | CSVEFGRRAQGDEQYF
TRBJ2-7 | TRBV20-1 | CSAGQSYEQYF
TRBJ2-1 | TRBV7-8 | CASSLRDSDYNEQFF
TRBJ2-3 | TRBV5-1 | CASSLGAGGANTQYF
TRBJ2-2 | TRBV19 | CASTLTAGQLGTGELFF
TRBJ2-1 | TRBV11-2 | CASSLVLWEGRNEQFF
TRBJ1-2 | TRBV4-1 | CASSQEAGGSAYGYTF
TRBJ1-5 | TRBV4-1 | CASSPGPFNQPQHF
TRBJ2-7 | TRBV28 | CASSPGGVSGIYFSYEQYF
TRBJ2-3 | TRBV5-6 | CASSSLSGSTDTQYF
TRBJ1-5 | TRBV6-5 | CASRMGQGASQPQHF
TRBJ2-7 | TRBV10-1 | CASSESGLASYEQYF
TRBJ2-7 | TRBV7-9 | CASSLWTNLVYEQYF
TRBJ1-2 | TRBV29-1 | CSVEGVWGERNYGYTF
TRBJ1-2 | TRBV6-9 | CASSSPGWLGQGGFLFGYTF
TRBJ2-3 | TRBV30 | CAWSVGPTDTQYF
TRBJ2-5 | TRBV2 | CASTGVAGDQETQYF
TRBJ2-1 | TRBV13 | CASSLGRYEQFF
TRBJ2-3 | TRBV9 | CASSVFGDTQYF
TRBJ2-2 | TRBV7-6 | CASSFALAGITGELFF
TRBJ1-4 | TRBV28 | CASSLSGTGGNEKLFF
TRBJ1-3 | TRBV5-4 | CASSGPYGWPGNTIYF
TRBJ1-2 | TRBV6-1 | CASSEGDSRDGYTF
TRBJ2-7 | TRBV5-1 | CASSLGDEAVHEQYF
TRBJ2-3 | TRBV6-5 | CATRTPSTDTQYF
TRBJ2-1 | TRBV20-1 | CSARPDNEQFF
TRBJ2-5 | TRBV7-7 | CASSSVTGEETQYF
TRBJ1-2 | TRBV29-1 | CSVEVRGYTF
TRBJ1-1 | TRBV7-6 | CASSLGQGRTGAFF
TRBJ1-2 | TRBV12-5 | CASGPGTGGRGYTF
TRBJ2-7 | TRBV19 | CASTATGSSYEQYF
TRBJ1-1 | TRBV27 | CASSSRPPNRSQGRDTEAFF
TRBJ1-5 | TRBV9 | CASSGGPDQPQHF
TRBJ2-5 | TRBV2 | CASKMRDRAQETQYF
TRBJ2-3 | TRBV6-5 | CASSYGRADTQYF
TRBJ2-7 | TRBV28 | CASSPILRELGNLGQYF
TRBJ1-1 | TRBV2 | CASSALEDTEAFF
TRBJ2-7 | TRBV5-1 | CASSLGLQNEQYF
TRBJ2-1 | TRBV25-1 | CASSDPLGLAGGRNEQFF
TRBJ1-4 | TRBV21-1 | CASSNPPGQGDEKLFF
TRBJ1-2 | TRBV6-1 | CASSGPTDTLFNYGYTF
TRBJ1-2 | TRBV6-1 | CASSEADLRGYTF
TRBJ1-2 | TRBV4-2 | CASSLSLGQGSYGYTF
TRBJ2-3 | TRBV5-6 | CASSSSPGLAGETDTQYF
TRBJ1-1 | TRBV10-3 | CAIRLTGTGRTEAFF
TRBJ2-5 | TRBV14 | CASSLLFVGSQETQYF